One and the same sample provided the 5 T cell receptor beta chains below, sequenced in a study of post-analysis software for immune sequencing data. Carried by the TCR beta cDNA libraries were unique molecular identifiers. TCRdb fed the PCR reads into MiXCR, producing one record per CDR3 protein. The sample has hundreds of thousands of distinct CDR3 sequences; less than 35% are singletons. Study outcomes and limitations: Five or six TRBV segments were more frequent in patients than controls; TRBV5-6, TRBV5-1 and TRBV20-1 belonged to this group.

These receptors have no known antigen. Sequenced sample: blood. The receptors were gathered from a girl between 10 and 17 years old with multiple sclerosis.

A single count supports this clonotype. The CDR3 protein is CASSPGTGGRGSNQPQHF. The CDR3 DNA reads TGTGCCAGCAGTCCGGGGACAGGGGGCCGGGGTAGCAATCAGCCCCAGCATTTT. This chain uses TRBV6-1 with TRBJ1-5, with 12 bases identical to TRBD1. With V trimmed by 5 bases and J by 0 bases, 8 bases remained unmatched. The length of the CDR3 is 18 residues. Looked up from germline, CDR1 is MNHNS and CDR2 is SASEGT.

This rearrangement joins TRBV14 to TRBJ2-1, with D possibly matching TRBD1 (6 bases). The V end was cut by 1 base, the J end by 7 bases, with 14 bases between. CDR1 SGHDN and CDR2 FVKESK come from the germline V gene. This CDR3 is 15 amino acids long. For the CDR3, the DNA is TGTGCCAGCAGCCAAGCCCCGCAGGGGATGAATGAGCAGTTCTTC. Its protein is CASSQAPQGMNEQFF.

This clonotype came up a few times. The chain uses TRBV7-8 and TRBJ2-7; 13 bases are a match to TRBD2. Germline V lookup: CDR1 SGHVS, CDR2 FQNEAQ. After removal of 5 bases from V and 3 bases from J, the junction contained 13 bases not matched to a gene. The CDR3 spans 18 residues. The CDR3 DNA is TGTGCCAGCAGCCTATGGACTAGCGGGGGCCTATTACTCTACGAGCAGTACTTC. Amino acids: CASSLWTSGGLLLYEQYF.

This chain uses TRBV5-1 with TRBJ1-1; 11 nucleotides align to TRBD1. There are 15 residues in the CDR3. J was trimmed by 4 bases and V by 3 bases; bases with no gene match: 5. Germline loops: CDR1 SGHRS, CDR2 YFSETQ. The CDR3 sequence is CASSYSGQGVTEAFF. CDR3 DNA sequence: TGCGCCAGCAGCTACTCGGGACAGGGGGTCACTGAAGCTTTCTTT.

This clonotype has just a few counts. The V and J genes are TRBV7-2 and TRBJ2-5; TRBD2 matches 8 bases. CDR1 and CDR2 from the germline V gene are SGHTA and FQGNSA. CDR3 length: 17 amino acids. J gave up 1 base and V 1 base, and 8 bases lay outside the gene matches. This CDR3 reads CASSLVGASGLQETQYF. CDR3 DNA sequence: TGTGCCAGCAGCTTAGTAGGGGCTAGCGGGCTCCAAGAGACCCAGTACTTC.